The entry below describes one TCR beta chain. Antigen unknown. Vbeta (60) and Jbeta (13) primers were used in the PCR. The protocol was immunoSEQ multiplex PCR, while the TCRdb copy is restricted to in-frame clones and leaves out a portion. This table holds over 150,000 clones, 70% to 85% found once. This sample is part of a study of cytomegalovirus exposure and HLA in healthy donors. At the level of the study: HLA-typed donors were the source of approximately 80 million unique TCRs held in an early data release. There were just under 400 genotyped donors. Of these, 75% to 90% fell in the genetic ancestry cluster associated with self-reported Caucasian donors.

Findings of the study overall: HLA-A and HLA-B allele assignments for most subjects were reportedly predicted accurately using TCR beta sequences. For TCR beta chains, V- and J-gene trimming was later linked to a missense DCLRE1C variant.

V lost 1 base, J lost 5 bases, and 9 bases lay in between. CDR3 length: 14 residues. Per the germline V gene, CDR1 is LNHDA and CDR2 is SQIVND (reference sequence). The TCR comes from a man aged 30-40 years in good health and CMV-seropositive. The chain carries TRBV19 and TRBJ1-5; D is uncertain. The source material was PBMCs. In nucleotides, the CDR3 is TGTGCCAGTAGTATAGGAGGGTCACATCAGCCCCAGCATTTT. Its protein product is CASSIGGSHQPQHF.